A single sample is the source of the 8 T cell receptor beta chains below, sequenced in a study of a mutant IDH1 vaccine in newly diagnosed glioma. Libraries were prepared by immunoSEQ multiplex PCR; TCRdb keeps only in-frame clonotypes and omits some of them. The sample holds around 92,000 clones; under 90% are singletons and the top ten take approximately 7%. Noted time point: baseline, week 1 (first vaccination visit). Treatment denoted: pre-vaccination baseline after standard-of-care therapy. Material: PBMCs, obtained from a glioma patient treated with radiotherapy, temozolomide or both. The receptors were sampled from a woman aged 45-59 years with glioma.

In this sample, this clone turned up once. This CDR3 reads CASSPLQGSGNTIYF. The CDR3 region has the DNA TGTGCCAGCAGCCCCCTACAGGGGAGTGGAAACACCATATATTTT. The rearrangement joins TRBV7-9 to TRBJ1-3; 7 bases fit TRBD1. The CDR3 is 15 amino acids. The ends lost 5 bases at V and 3 bases at J; junction bases unmatched: 7. Per germline, CDR1 SEHNR and CDR2 FQNEAQ (reference sequence).

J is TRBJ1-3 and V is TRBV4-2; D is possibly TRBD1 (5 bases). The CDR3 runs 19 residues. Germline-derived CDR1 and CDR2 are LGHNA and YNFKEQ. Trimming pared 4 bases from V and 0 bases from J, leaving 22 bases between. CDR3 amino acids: CASSLFVAGQESSGNTIYF. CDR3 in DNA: TGTGCCAGCAGCCTTTTCGTGGCAGGGCAAGAGTCCTCTGGAAACACCATATATTTT.

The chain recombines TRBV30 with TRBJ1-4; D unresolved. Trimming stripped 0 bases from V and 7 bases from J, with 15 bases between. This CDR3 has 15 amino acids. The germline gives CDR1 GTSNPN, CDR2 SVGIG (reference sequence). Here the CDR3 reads CAWSVDSLLGEKLFF. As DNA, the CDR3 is TGTGCCTGGAGTGTAGACTCCCTTCTCGGTGAAAAACTGTTTTTT.

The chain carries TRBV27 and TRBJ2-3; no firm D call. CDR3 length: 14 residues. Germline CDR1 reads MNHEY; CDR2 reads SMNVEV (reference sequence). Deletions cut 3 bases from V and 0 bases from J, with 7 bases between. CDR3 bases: TGTGCCAGCAGTTTTTCCAGGAGCACAGATACGCAGTATTTT. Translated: CASSFSRSTDTQYF.

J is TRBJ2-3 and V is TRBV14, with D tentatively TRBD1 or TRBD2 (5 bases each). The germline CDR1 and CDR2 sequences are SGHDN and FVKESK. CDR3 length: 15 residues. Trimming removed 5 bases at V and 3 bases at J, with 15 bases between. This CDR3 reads CASSSVGGWTDTQYF. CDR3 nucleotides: TGTGCCAGCAGCTCCGTTGGGGGTTGGACAGATACGCAGTATTTT.

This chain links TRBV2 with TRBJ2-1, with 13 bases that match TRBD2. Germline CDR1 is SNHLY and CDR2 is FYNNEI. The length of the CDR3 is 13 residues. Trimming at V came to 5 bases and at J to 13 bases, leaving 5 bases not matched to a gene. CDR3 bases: TGTGCCAGCAGTTCGACTAGCGGGGGGTTCCAGTTCTTC. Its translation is CASSSTSGGFQFF. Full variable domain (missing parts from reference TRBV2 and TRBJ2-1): EPEVTQTPSHQVTQMGQEVILRCVPISNHLYFYWYRQILGQKVEFLVSFYNNEISEKSEIFDDQFSVERPDGSNFTLKIRSTKLEDSAMYFCASSSTSGGFQFFGPGTRLTVL.

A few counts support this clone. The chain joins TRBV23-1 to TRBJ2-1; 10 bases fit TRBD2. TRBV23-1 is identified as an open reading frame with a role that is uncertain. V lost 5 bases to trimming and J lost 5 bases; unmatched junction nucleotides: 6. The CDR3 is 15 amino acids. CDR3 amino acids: CASSLIAGGHNEQFF. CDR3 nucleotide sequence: TGCGCCAGCAGTTTGATAGCGGGGGGACACAATGAGCAGTTCTTC.

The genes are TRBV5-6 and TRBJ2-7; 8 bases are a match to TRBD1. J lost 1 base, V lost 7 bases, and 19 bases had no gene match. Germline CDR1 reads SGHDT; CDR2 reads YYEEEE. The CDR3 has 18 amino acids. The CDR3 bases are TGTGCCAGCGCCTTGGGATCAAGAAGGGGACAGGCGTCCTACGAGCAGTACTTC. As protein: CASALGSRRGQASYEQYF. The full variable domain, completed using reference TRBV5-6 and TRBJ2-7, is DAGVTQSPTHLIKTRGQQVTLRCSPKSGHDTVSWYQQALGQGPQFIFQYYEEEERQRGNFPDRFSGHQFPNYSSELNVNALLLGDSALYLCASALGSRRGQASYEQYFGPGTRLTVT.